The present TCR beta chain was sequenced within a study of cytomegalovirus exposure and HLA in healthy donors. The CDR3 is made up of 14 amino acids. Trimming took off 0 bases at V and 3 bases at J, with 10 bases between the two ends. The germline gives CDR1 SGHRS, CDR2 YFSETQ. This clone has only a few counts. The antigen is unknown. Other DNA sequences in the sample encode the same CDR3. Amplification used 60 Vbeta primers and 13 Jbeta primers. This table comes from immunoSEQ multiplex PCR, and its TCRdb copy is limited to in-frame clones, with some not included. The table lists approximately 190,000 clones, around 78% of them singletons. Study-wide points: Later analysis identified 15,000 to 20,000 TCR beta sequences associated with HLA alleles, using a false discovery rate threshold of 0.05. A previous analysis found most TCR beta V segments productive roughly 87% or roughly 30% of the time.

The source material was PBMCs. The rearrangement uses TRBV5-1 and TRBJ2-7, with D possibly matching TRBD1 (6 bases). This TCR was sampled from a woman aged 25 to 39 in good health and CMV-seropositive. As DNA, the CDR3 is TGCGCCAGCAGCTTGGGACAGGCGAACTACGAGCAGTACTTC. Translating it yields CASSLGQANYEQYF.